One TCR beta chain is described in this entry. Its antigen remains unidentified. A read error may produce the germline difference seen at one junction end. This entry belongs to a study of cytomegalovirus exposure and HLA in healthy donors. The V gene's germline CDR1 is SSHAT and CDR2 FNYEAQ (reference sequence). The CDR3 runs to 16 residues. The primer mix had 60 Vbeta and 13 Jbeta primers. Generated by immunoSEQ multiplex PCR, the TCRdb table keeps only in-frame clones and is missing some. The sample carries approximately 140,000 clones, around 80% recorded once. The study's findings and limits: Productive status was seen about 90% or about 30% of the time for most TCR beta V segments in an earlier analysis.

What was sequenced was PBMCs. The origin of this receptor is a woman in her thirties or forties in good health and CMV-seronegative. The genes are TRBV7-7 and TRBJ2-2; 7 positions agree with TRBD1. The CDR3 loop is CASSLGGQYVTGELFF. The DNA of the CDR3 is TGTGCTAGCAGCTTAGGGGGACAGTATGTCACCGGGGAGCTGTTTTTT.